This T cell receptor beta chain was recorded in a study of read filtering for tumor transcriptome and immune sequencing. Background on the study: Per sample, TCR-region reads ranged about 3.5 to 11 million by IR-seq, about 85 to 1,400 by RNA-seq.

This clonotype is medium-sized (0.01 to 0.1%). Germline V lookup: CDR1 LNHDA, CDR2 SQIVND (reference sequence). Between the trimmed V and J ends, which lost 6 bases and 0 bases, there was a span of 9 bases. This CDR3 has 14 residues. From 300 to 400 ng of RNA, a library with molecular barcoded alpha/delta and beta/gamma adaptors was made. TCRdb re-called the reads through MiXCR, storing one row per CDR3 protein. Among 50,000 or so distinct CDR3 sequences listed, more than 10% were seen once. This chain uses TRBV19 with TRBJ2-1; perhaps TRBD1 as D (6 bases). Sequencing was done on a sample of a population of CD138-negative cells sorted from bone marrow. The receptor was derived from a donor aged 40 or over with multiple myeloma. The CDR3 nucleotides read TGTGCCAGTAGACAGGGAAGCTCCTACAATGAGCAGTTCTTC. Translated, it gives CASRQGSSYNEQFF.